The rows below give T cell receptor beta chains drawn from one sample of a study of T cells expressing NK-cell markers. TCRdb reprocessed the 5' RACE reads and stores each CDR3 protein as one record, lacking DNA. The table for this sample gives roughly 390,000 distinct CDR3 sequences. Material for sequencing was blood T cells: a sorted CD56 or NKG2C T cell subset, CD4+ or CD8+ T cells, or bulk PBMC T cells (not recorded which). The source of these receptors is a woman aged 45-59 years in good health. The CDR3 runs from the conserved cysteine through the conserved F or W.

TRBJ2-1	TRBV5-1	CASSLEGREGYNEQFF
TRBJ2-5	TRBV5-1	CASSLRTVESETQYF
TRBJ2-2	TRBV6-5	CASSYVTQTGELFF
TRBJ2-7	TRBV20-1	CSATTGNYEQYF
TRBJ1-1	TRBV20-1	CSAKVLGWDTEAFF
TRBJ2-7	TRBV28	CASSPGRYEQYF
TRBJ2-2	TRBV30	CAWRREGATGELFF
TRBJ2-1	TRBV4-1	CASSQDVNNEQFF
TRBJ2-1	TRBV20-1	CSARGLESPYNEPFF
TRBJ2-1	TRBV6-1	CAGETRRGTQFF
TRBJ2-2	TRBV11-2	CASSPPGASKYTGELFF
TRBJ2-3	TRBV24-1	CATGGRNTDTQYF
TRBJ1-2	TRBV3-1	CASSQGGINGYTF
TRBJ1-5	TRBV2	CASSVSVISNQPQHF
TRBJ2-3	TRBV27	CASSLRGGGTDTQYF
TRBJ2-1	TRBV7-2	CASSLVGTSGGFWANEQFF
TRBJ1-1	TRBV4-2	CASSPRQAAANTEAFF
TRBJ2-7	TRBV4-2	CASSQDFGGEQYF
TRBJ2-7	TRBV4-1	CASSLGTGDPYEQYF
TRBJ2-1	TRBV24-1	CATSDFGTGAHNEQFF
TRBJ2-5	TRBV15	CATSAGEETQYF
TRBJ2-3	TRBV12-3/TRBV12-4	CASSPTLNTQYF
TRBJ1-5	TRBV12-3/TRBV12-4	CASRMAGGNQPQHF
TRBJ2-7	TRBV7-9	CASSPPDRASEQYF
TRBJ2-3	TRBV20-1	CSSNEGAGGPDTQYF
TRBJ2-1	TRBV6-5	CASSYISLSNSYNEQFF
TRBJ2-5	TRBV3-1	CASSQEAGGKETQYF
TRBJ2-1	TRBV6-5	CASSAGQGLNEQFF
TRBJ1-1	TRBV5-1	CASSLGPPMNTEAFF
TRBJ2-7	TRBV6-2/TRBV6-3	CASERGENSYEQYF